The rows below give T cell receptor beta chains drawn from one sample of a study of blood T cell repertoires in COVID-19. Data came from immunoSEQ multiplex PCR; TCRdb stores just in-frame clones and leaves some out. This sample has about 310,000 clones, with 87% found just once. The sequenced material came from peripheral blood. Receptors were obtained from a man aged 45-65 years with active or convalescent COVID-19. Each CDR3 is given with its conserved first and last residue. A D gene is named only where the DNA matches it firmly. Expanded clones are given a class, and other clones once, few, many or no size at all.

CDR3 protein: CASSFTGGEDGYTF
CDR3 DNA: TGTGCCAGCAGCTTCACAGGGGGCGAGGATGGCTACACCTTC
V gene: TRBV5-5
clone size: NA
J gene: TRBJ1-2
D gene: TRBD1

CDR3 protein: CASSYSPWGDAGETQYF
CDR3 DNA: TGTGCCAGCAGTTACTCCCCTTGGGGGGACGCGGGGGAGACCCAGTACTTC
V gene: TRBV6-2/TRBV6-3
clone size: NA
J gene: TRBJ2-5
D gene: NA

CDR3 protein: CASSQSTVNYGYTF
CDR3 DNA: TGTGCCAGCAGTCAATCGACAGTCAACTATGGCTACACCTTC
V gene: TRBV28
clone size: NA
J gene: TRBJ1-2
D gene: NA

CDR3 protein: CASSRPGLAGVGEQFF
CDR3 DNA: TGTGCCAGCAGCCGCCCCGGACTAGCGGGAGTTGGTGAGCAGTTCTTC
V gene: TRBV5-4
clone size: NA
J gene: TRBJ2-1
D gene: TRBD2

CDR3 protein: CASSLGTFNSPLHF
CDR3 DNA: TGTGCCAGCAGTTTGGGCACCTTTAATTCACCCCTCCACTTT
V gene: TRBV28
clone size: NA
J gene: TRBJ1-6
D gene: NA

CDR3 protein: CASSGGMGSNQPQHF
CDR3 DNA: TGTGCCAGTAGTGGGGGGATGGGGAGCAATCAGCCCCAGCATTTT
V gene: TRBV19
clone size: NA
J gene: TRBJ1-5
D gene: NA

CDR3 protein: CASRFPTSGRALGTREQYF
CDR3 DNA: TGTGCAAGTCGCTTCCCGACTAGCGGGAGGGCCCTAGGAACCCGCGAGCAGTACTTC
V gene: TRBV12-2
clone size: NA
J gene: TRBJ2-7
D gene: NA

CDR3 protein: CARSLNPGQGTKLQPQHF
CDR3 DNA: TGTGCCAGAAGCTTGAATCCGGGACAGGGTACCAAGCTCCAGCCCCAGCATTTT
V gene: TRBV5-3
clone size: NA
J gene: TRBJ1-5
D gene: TRBD1

CDR3 protein: CASSFQGDGSNTEAFF
CDR3 DNA: TGTGCCAGCAGTTTCCAAGGCGACGGGTCAAACACTGAAGCTTTCTTT
V gene: TRBV27
clone size: NA
J gene: TRBJ1-1
D gene: NA

CDR3 protein: CASSLSGVDTYEQYF
CDR3 DNA: TGTGCCAGCAGTTTATCAGGGGTAGACACCTACGAGCAGTACTTC
V gene: TRBV27
clone size: NA
J gene: TRBJ2-7
D gene: NA

CDR3 protein: CASSGSGLDTQYF
CDR3 DNA: TGTGCCAGCAGTGGCTCAGGGTTAGATACGCAGTATTTT
V gene: TRBV2
clone size: NA
J gene: TRBJ2-3
D gene: NA

CDR3 protein: CASSLDAGVWTEAFF
CDR3 DNA: TGTGCCAGCAGCTTAGACGCAGGGGTATGGACTGAAGCTTTCTTT
V gene: TRBV7-6
clone size: few
J gene: TRBJ1-1
D gene: NA

CDR3 protein: CASSLAQTSVPQETQYF
CDR3 DNA: TGTGCCAGCAGCTTAGCGCAAACTTCCGTACCCCAAGAGACCCAGTACTTC
V gene: TRBV7-2
clone size: NA
J gene: TRBJ2-5
D gene: NA

CDR3 protein: CSVVGTGVTDTQYF
CDR3 DNA: TGCAGCGTTGTGGGGACAGGGGTTACAGATACGCAGTATTTT
V gene: TRBV29-1
clone size: NA
J gene: TRBJ2-3
D gene: TRBD1

CDR3 protein: CASSLQTGTSGSNEQFF
CDR3 DNA: TGTGCCAGCAGTTTACAAACCGGGACTAGCGGGAGCAATGAGCAGTTCTTC
V gene: TRBV28
clone size: NA
J gene: TRBJ2-1
D gene: TRBD2

CDR3 protein: CASSSDRGNTIYF
CDR3 DNA: TGTGCCAGCAGTTCCGACAGGGGAAACACCATATATTTT
V gene: TRBV12-3/TRBV12-4
clone size: NA
J gene: TRBJ1-3
D gene: NA

CDR3 protein: CASSRDSKGDTQYF
CDR3 DNA: TGTGCCAGCAGTCGGGACAGTAAGGGAGATACGCAGTATTTT
V gene: TRBV6-5
clone size: NA
J gene: TRBJ2-3
D gene: TRBD1

CDR3 protein: CASSFLAGEETQYF
CDR3 DNA: TGTGCCAGCAGCTTCCTAGCGGGGGAAGAGACCCAGTACTTC
V gene: TRBV5-6
clone size: NA
J gene: TRBJ2-5
D gene: TRBD2

CDR3 protein: CASSLTGIANEKLFF
CDR3 DNA: TGTGCCAGCAGCCTTACAGGGATCGCTAATGAAAAACTGTTTTTT
V gene: TRBV7-9
clone size: once
J gene: TRBJ1-4
D gene: NA

CDR3 protein: CASRPLGGGNYGYTF
CDR3 DNA: TGTGCCAGCAGACCCTTGGGGGGAGGTAACTATGGCTACACCTTC
V gene: TRBV11-2
clone size: NA
J gene: TRBJ1-2
D gene: NA

CDR3 protein: CASSPGTSRVHEQFF
CDR3 DNA: TGCGCCAGCAGCCCCGGGACTAGCAGGGTCCATGAGCAGTTCTTC
V gene: TRBV5-1
clone size: NA
J gene: TRBJ2-1
D gene: TRBD2

CDR3 protein: CASSSSGGGYTF
CDR3 DNA: TGTGCCAGCAGCTCATCAGGGGGTGGCTACACCTTC
V gene: TRBV9
clone size: NA
J gene: TRBJ1-2
D gene: TRBD1

CDR3 protein: CASSPQSPSGNTIYF
CDR3 DNA: TGTGCCAGCAGCCCTCAGTCCCCCTCTGGAAACACCATATATTTT
V gene: TRBV7-9
clone size: NA
J gene: TRBJ1-3
D gene: NA

CDR3 protein: CASSYREGYNSPLHF
CDR3 DNA: TGTGCCAGCAGTTACCGGGAAGGTTATAATTCACCCCTCCACTTT
V gene: TRBV6-6
clone size: NA
J gene: TRBJ1-6
D gene: NA

CDR3 protein: CAISEPATSGNYEQFF
CDR3 DNA: TGTGCCATCAGTGAGCCAGCGACTAGCGGGAACTATGAGCAGTTCTTC
V gene: TRBV10-3
clone size: NA
J gene: TRBJ2-1
D gene: TRBD2

CDR3 protein: CAWSQGAIGTQYF
CDR3 DNA: TGTGCCTGGAGCCAGGGGGCGATTGGGACCCAGTACTTC
V gene: TRBV30
clone size: once
J gene: TRBJ2-5
D gene: TRBD1

CDR3 protein: CASKLAETYNEQFF
CDR3 DNA: TGTGCCAGCAAGCTAGCGGAAACCTACAATGAGCAGTTCTTC
V gene: TRBV2
clone size: NA
J gene: TRBJ2-1
D gene: TRBD2

CDR3 protein: CASSQERLANQFF
CDR3 DNA: TGTGCCAGCAGCCAAGAGAGACTAGCCAACCAGTTCTTC
V gene: TRBV3-1/TRBV3-2
clone size: NA
J gene: TRBJ2-1
D gene: TRBD2

CDR3 protein: CSVKSGQNIQYF
CDR3 DNA: TGCAGCGTTAAAAGCGGACAAAACATTCAGTACTTC
V gene: TRBV29-1
clone size: NA
J gene: TRBJ2-4
D gene: NA

CDR3 protein: CASKTRNTEAFF
CDR3 DNA: TGTGCCAGCAAAACACGGAACACTGAAGCTTTCTTT
V gene: TRBV11-2
clone size: NA
J gene: TRBJ1-1
D gene: NA

CDR3 protein: CASSVLASDNEQFF
CDR3 DNA: TGTGCCAGCAGCGTACTAGCGTCCGACAATGAGCAGTTCTTC
V gene: TRBV9
clone size: NA
J gene: TRBJ2-1
D gene: NA

CDR3 protein: CASSESLGQETQYF
CDR3 DNA: TGCGCCAGCAGTGAGTCGCTGGGCCAGGAGACCCAGTACTTC
V gene: TRBV10-1
clone size: NA
J gene: TRBJ2-5
D gene: NA

CDR3 protein: CASSPEGRNTGELFF
CDR3 DNA: TGTGCCAGCTCACCCGAGGGAAGGAACACCGGGGAGCTGTTTTTT
V gene: TRBV18
clone size: NA
J gene: TRBJ2-2
D gene: NA

CDR3 protein: CASSLWTGQGYTF
CDR3 DNA: TGTGCCAGCAGTTTGTGGACAGGGCAGGGCTACACCTTC
V gene: TRBV28
clone size: NA
J gene: TRBJ1-2
D gene: TRBD1